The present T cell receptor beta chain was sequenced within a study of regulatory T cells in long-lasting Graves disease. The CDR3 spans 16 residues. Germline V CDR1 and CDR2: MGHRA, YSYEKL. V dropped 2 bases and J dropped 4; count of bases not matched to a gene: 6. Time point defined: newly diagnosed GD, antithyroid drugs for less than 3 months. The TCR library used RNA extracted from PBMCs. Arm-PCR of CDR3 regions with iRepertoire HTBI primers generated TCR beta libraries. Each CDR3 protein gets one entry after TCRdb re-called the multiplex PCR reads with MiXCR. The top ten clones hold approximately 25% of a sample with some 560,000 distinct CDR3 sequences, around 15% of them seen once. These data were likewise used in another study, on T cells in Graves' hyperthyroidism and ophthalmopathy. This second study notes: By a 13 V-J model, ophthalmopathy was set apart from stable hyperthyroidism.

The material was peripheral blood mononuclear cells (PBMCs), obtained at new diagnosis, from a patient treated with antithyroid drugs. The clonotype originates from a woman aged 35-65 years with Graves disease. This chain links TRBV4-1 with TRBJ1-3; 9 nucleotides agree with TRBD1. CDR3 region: CASSQHRDRAGNTIYF. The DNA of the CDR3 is TGCGCCAGCAGCCAACACAGGGACAGGGCAGGAAACACCATATATTTT.